This TCR beta chain was captured by sequencing in a study of metastatic and nonmetastatic thyroid tumors. Across the study: Both malignant and benign thyroid patients supplied peripheral blood and tumor or nodule tissue samples, across which the repertoires of these patients were then compared. Study-wide results and caveats: Benign nodules reportedly had significantly lower TCR beta diversity than malignant thyroid tumors in blood and tumor.

As handled by the study authors: A classifier for distant metastasis in papillary thyroid cancer was constructed using CDR3 differences observed across clinicopathological groups. TCRdb re-called clones via MiXCR from the PCR reads. The V and J calls follow TCRdb's processing rather than the paper's. The sample lists 40,000 to 50,000 clones, over 10% occurring once. Nobody among the patients had been given any treatment before thyroid surgery. This clone was recorded at least ten times. The target antigen is unknown. This CDR3 is built from 13 residues. Trimming stripped 5 bases from V and 5 bases from J, with 15 bases between. In germline, CDR1 is GTSNPN, CDR2 SVGIG (reference sequence).

This clonotype was obtained from a male donor with papillary thyroid cancer or a benign thyroid nodule (not recorded which). Some clones in this sample may be carry-over from other donors' samples. This chain joins TRBV30 and TRBJ1-1, with a weak D call TRBD1 (6 bases). The specimen was blood. The CDR3 DNA follows: TGTGCCTGGTCCCCAGGGAGGGGGACTGAAGCTTTCTTT. Translating gives CAWSPGRGTEAFF.